The 26 T cell receptor beta chains listed next were all sequenced from one sample in a study of blood T cell repertoires in COVID-19. The protocol was immunoSEQ multiplex PCR, while the TCRdb copy is restricted to in-frame clones and leaves out a portion. The sample consists of under 85,000 clones, approximately 84% of them appearing once. The specimen was peripheral blood. Receptors were obtained from a human donor in a cohort sampled during active COVID-19.

This clone has only a few counts. V is TRBV19 and J is TRBJ1-6; 8 nucleotides match TRBD1. The CDR3 spans 14 residues. The V segment lost 5 bases and the J segment 13 bases; nucleotides outside the gene matches: 10. Germline values: CDR1 LNHDA, CDR2 SQIVND (reference sequence). The CDR3, as DNA: TGTGCCAGTAGTTCGCGGACAGGGCGTGCTCCCCTCCACTTT. Its translation is CASSSRTGRAPLHF.

The chain combines TRBV28 with TRBJ1-1; D is ambiguous. Trimming removed 5 bases from V and 2 bases from J, with 15 bases in between. This CDR3 has 15 residues. Germline loops: CDR1 MDHEN, CDR2 SYDVKM. DNA for the CDR3: TGTGCCAGCAGTCCCAGTTCCTCCCGCAACACTGAAGCTTTCTTT. It specifies CASSPSSSRNTEAFF.

This chain connects TRBV6-5 to TRBJ1-1; TRBD1 matches at 9 bases. Per the germline V gene, CDR1 is MNHEY and CDR2 is SVGAGI. Germline trimming cut 7 bases from V and 4 bases from J; bases unmatched to any gene: 4. This CDR3 is built from 13 residues. The CDR3 loop is CASIGTGPTEAFF. The CDR3 DNA reads TGTGCCAGCATCGGGACAGGGCCCACTGAAGCTTTCTTT.

The V call is TRBV25-1, the J call TRBJ2-7, with a tentative D call TRBD2 (5 bases). CDR1 and CDR2 from the germline V gene are MGHDK and SYGVNS. Trimming cost V 0 bases and J 4 bases, with 7 bases left between them. This CDR3 has 13 amino acids. CDR3: CASSEYGEYEQYF. The CDR3, as DNA: TGTGCCAGCAGTGAATACGGGGAATACGAGCAGTACTTC.

The chain employs TRBV5-1 and TRBJ1-1; no clear D gene. CDR1 is SGHRS, CDR2 YFSETQ, per germline. Trimming took off 3 bases at V and 5 bases at J, with 17 bases between the two ends. The CDR3 extends over 15 amino acids. CDR3 sequence: CASSSSGVGGTEAFF. The CDR3 DNA reads as TGCGCCAGCAGCTCCTCCGGGGTGGGAGGAACTGAAGCTTTCTTT.

This clone occurred a few times. This chain joins TRBV2 and TRBJ1-6; 7 bases map to TRBD1. The junction had 1 base not matched to a gene; V was cut back by 6 bases and J by 2 bases. Per the germline V gene, CDR1 is SNHLY and CDR2 is FYNNEI. The CDR3 sequence is 14 residues long. DNA for the CDR3: TGTGCCAGCAGAGACAGGGCCTATAATTCACCCCTCCACTTT. Protein product: CASRDRAYNSPLHF.

The V call is TRBV4-2, the J call TRBJ1-5; 9 nucleotides line up with TRBD1. Germline trimming cut 2 bases from V and 3 bases from J; bases unmatched to any gene: 5. Germline V gives CDR1 LGHNA, CDR2 YNFKEQ. The CDR3 contains 16 residues. CDR3 DNA sequence: TGTGCCAGCAGCCAAAACAGGGGGCTTAACAATCAGCCCCAGCATTTT. Residues: CASSQNRGLNNQPQHF.

The rearrangement links TRBV9 to TRBJ2-7; TRBD1 is a possible D gene (5 bases). The CDR3 is made up of 18 amino acids. V lost 1 base, J lost 0 bases, and 20 bases lay in between. Germline V gene sequence: CDR1 SGDLS, CDR2 YYNGEE. The CDR3 DNA is TGTGCCAGCAGCGTATTCCCCTCGGGCAGGGCCAACTCCTACGAGCAGTACTTC. Its translation: CASSVFPSGRANSYEQYF.

V usage is TRBV6-6 and J usage is TRBJ1-5, with no clear D. The V gene's germline CDR1 is MNHNY and CDR2 SVGAGI (reference sequence). CDR3 length: 13 residues. The germline V and J ends were trimmed by 4 bases and 0 bases, with 4 bases remaining between them. The CDR3 loop is CASSSDSNQPQHF. CDR3 DNA: TGTGCCAGCAGTTCAGATAGCAATCAGCCCCAGCATTTT.

This clone showed up just once. The V call is TRBV7-2, the J call TRBJ2-5; 11 bases agree with TRBD2. Germline V lookup: CDR1 SGHTA, CDR2 FQGNSA. CDR3 length: 15 amino acids. With V trimmed by 5 bases and J by 2 bases, 4 bases remained unmatched. The CDR3 nucleotides read TGTGCCAGCAGCCCTAGCGGGGGGCGGCAAGAGACCCAGTACTTC. Translating gives CASSPSGGRQETQYF. The complete variable domain, with remaining parts taken from reference TRBV7-2 and TRBJ2-5, reads GAGVSQSPSNKVTEKGKDVELRCDPISGHTALYWYRQSLGQGLEFLIYFQGNSAPDKSGLPSDRFSAERTGGSVSTLTIQRTQQEDSAVYLCASSPSGGRQETQYFGPGTRLLVL.

V and J are TRBV6-5 and TRBJ1-5; 7 nucleotides align to TRBD1. This CDR3 contains 15 residues. The V gene's germline CDR1 is MNHEY and CDR2 SVGAGI. Losses at the gene ends were 6 bases for V and 6 bases for J; bases not matched to a gene: 11. The CDR3 here is CASSRITGDGQPQHF. Here the CDR3 DNA reads TGTGCCAGCAGCCGGATTACAGGGGACGGTCAGCCCCAGCATTTT.

This clone was detected a few times. This sequence joins TRBV27 and TRBJ1-5, with no clear D. Germline V CDR1 and CDR2: MNHEY, SMNVEV (reference sequence). V dropped 2 bases and J dropped 0 bases, with 8 bases sitting between them. The CDR3 has 15 residues. This CDR3 reads CASSLGTISNQPQHF. For the CDR3, the DNA is TGTGCCAGCAGTTTAGGCACAATTAGCAATCAGCCCCAGCATTTT.

This clone was seen more than once but under ten times. The chain recombines TRBV7-9 with TRBJ2-7; 8 nucleotides agree with TRBD1. The CDR3 consists of 16 residues. CDR1 SEHNR and CDR2 FQNEAQ come from the germline V gene (reference sequence). J gave up 0 bases and V 3 bases, and 7 bases lay outside the gene matches. CDR3: CASSLTHRGSSYEQYF. CDR3 DNA: TGTGCCAGCAGCTTGACACACAGGGGGAGCTCCTACGAGCAGTACTTC.

The rearrangement uses TRBV9 and TRBJ2-5; D gene unclear. CDR1 and CDR2 from the germline V gene are SGDLS and YYNGEE. V lost 4 bases to trimming and J lost 0 bases, with 4 bases between them. The CDR3 sequence is 12 residues long. The CDR3 DNA reads TGTGCCAGCAGCACTAACCAAGAGACCCAGTACTTC. Its translation: CASSTNQETQYF.

V is TRBV4-1 and J is TRBJ2-7, with D possibly TRBD1 on 6 matching bases. Germline loops: CDR1 MGHRA, CDR2 YSYEKL. The CDR3 length is 15 residues. V lost 1 base and J lost 7, with 17 bases in between. The CDR3, as DNA: TGCGCCAGCAGCCAAGCGCCCGATGGACAGAGGGAGCAGTACTTC. Protein product: CASSQAPDGQREQYF.

The V gene is TRBV20-1, the J gene TRBJ1-2; unclear D gene. Trimming stripped 4 bases from V and 8 bases from J, with 11 bases between. Germline V gene data show CDR1 as DFQATT and CDR2 as SNEGSKA (reference sequence). The CDR3 is 11 amino acids. The CDR3 region has the DNA TGCAGTGCTAACAGTCCCGGCGGCTACACCTTC. Its translation is CSANSPGGYTF.

This clone came up once. The chain uses TRBV11-2 and TRBJ2-1, with 9 bases identical to TRBD1. In germline, CDR1 is SGHAT, CDR2 FQNNGV. Trimming at V came to 5 bases and at J to 3 bases, leaving 5 bases not matched to a gene. The CDR3 length is 15 residues. The DNA for the CDR3 is TGTGCCAGCAGCCGGCGACAGGGGGACTACAATGAGCAGTTCTTC. Its translation: CASSRRQGDYNEQFF.

The chain couples TRBV6-6 to TRBJ1-5, with 8 bases fitting TRBD1. Germline values: CDR1 MNHNY, CDR2 SVGAGI (reference sequence). The CDR3 contains 14 residues. V dropped 2 bases and J dropped 4; count of bases not matched to a gene: 1. The CDR3 DNA reads TGTGCCAGCAGTTACGGGGACAGGAATCAGCCCCAGCATTTT. Protein product: CASSYGDRNQPQHF.

This chain joins TRBV5-1 and TRBJ2-7; 11 bases fit TRBD1. This CDR3 spans 16 amino acids. J gave up 10 bases and V 4 bases, and 16 bases lay outside the gene matches. CDR1 SGHRS and CDR2 YFSETQ come from the germline V gene. DNA for the CDR3: TGCGCCAGCAGCGCAGGACAGGGGGCTTCGGCCTACGGACAGTACTTC. Translation gives CASSAGQGASAYGQYF.

This sequence joins TRBV3-1 (or the pseudogene TRBV3-2) and TRBJ1-5; a possible D gene is TRBD1 (6 bases). CDR1 is LGHDT and CDR2 is YNNKEL in the germline V gene (reference sequence). This CDR3 contains 16 residues. V dropped 1 base and J dropped 7 bases, with 17 bases sitting between them. CDR3 loop: CASSQGLQGVGQPQHF. CDR3 DNA: TGTGCCAGCAGCCAAGGCTTACAGGGAGTTGGGCAGCCCCAGCATTTT.

The rearrangement links TRBV30 to TRBJ1-2; 9 positions match TRBD1. Germline V lookup: CDR1 GTSNPN, CDR2 SVGIG (reference sequence). The J segment lost 7 bases and the V segment lost 4 bases, leaving 4 bases of the junction unmatched. CDR3 size: 12 residues. The CDR3 DNA is TGTGCCTGGAATCGGGACAGGGTTGGCTACACCTTC. Protein: CAWNRDRVGYTF.

The V call is TRBV10-3, the J call TRBJ2-2; D may be TRBD2 (5 bases). V lost 3 bases and J 3 bases, leaving 14 bases between the germline ends. The CDR3 has 16 amino acids. CDR1 and CDR2 from the germline V gene are ENHRY and SYGVKD. In DNA, the CDR3 is TGTGCCATCAGTGAACGGGGTTCGTACGACACCGGGGAGCTGTTTTTT. It translates to CAISERGSYDTGELFF.

V and J are TRBV2 and TRBJ1-4, with D possibly being TRBD1 (5 bases). With 1 base removed from V and 10 bases from J, the gap between germline ends came to 16 bases. This CDR3 contains 15 residues. CDR1 and CDR2 from the germline V gene are SNHLY and FYNNEI. The CDR3 is CASSEGYRNTGKLFF. Written as DNA, the CDR3 is TGTGCCAGCAGTGAAGGGTACAGGAACACAGGAAAACTGTTTTTT.

This chain connects TRBV30 to TRBJ1-5; D not certain. Germline V gene lookup returns CDR1 GTSNPN and CDR2 SVGIG (reference sequence). This CDR3 region has 12 residues. Between the trimmed V and J ends, which lost 2 bases and 9 bases, there was a span of 11 bases. CDR3 in amino acids: CAWSRSEGPQHF. The DNA of the CDR3 is TGTGCCTGGAGTAGGTCGGAGGGGCCCCAGCATTTT.

A single count supports this clone. The chain employs TRBV5-4 and TRBJ1-2; 8 nucleotides line up with TRBD1. Germline V gene lookup returns CDR1 SGHNT and CDR2 YYREEE (reference sequence). The trim removed 5 bases at V and 6 bases at J, leaving 9 bases unmatched. This CDR3 is built from 14 residues. Here the CDR3 reads CASSRGTTGDGYTF. The CDR3 bases are TGTGCCAGCAGTCGGGGGACGACAGGGGATGGCTACACCTTC.

The genes are TRBV30 and TRBJ1-4, with D perhaps TRBD1 (5 bases). The V end was cut by 4 bases, the J end by 4 bases, with 16 bases between. The CDR3 runs to 15 residues. The germline V gene encodes CDR1 GTSNPN and CDR2 SVGIG (reference sequence). The CDR3 nucleotides read TGTGCCTGGAACGACGGGGGGGGAGATAATGAAAAACTGTTTTTT. Its translation: CAWNDGGGDNEKLFF.